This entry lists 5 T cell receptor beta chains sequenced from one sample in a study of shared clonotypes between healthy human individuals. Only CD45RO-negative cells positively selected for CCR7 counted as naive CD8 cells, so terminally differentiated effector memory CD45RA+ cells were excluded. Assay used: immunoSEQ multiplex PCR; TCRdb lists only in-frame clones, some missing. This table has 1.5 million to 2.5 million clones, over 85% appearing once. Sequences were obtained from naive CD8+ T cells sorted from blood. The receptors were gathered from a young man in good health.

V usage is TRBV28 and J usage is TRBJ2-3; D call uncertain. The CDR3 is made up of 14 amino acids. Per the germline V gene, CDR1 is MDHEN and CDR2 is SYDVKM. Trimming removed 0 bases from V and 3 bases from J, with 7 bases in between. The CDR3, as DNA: TGTGCCAGCAGTTTATGGCCGGGTACAGATACGCAGTATTTT. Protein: CASSLWPGTDTQYF. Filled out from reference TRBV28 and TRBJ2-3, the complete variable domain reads DVKVTQSSRYLVKRTGEKVFLECVQDMDHENMFWYRQDPGLGLRLIYFSYDVKMKEKGDIPEGYSVSREKKERFSLILESASTNQTSMYLCASSLWPGTDTQYFGPGTRLTVL.

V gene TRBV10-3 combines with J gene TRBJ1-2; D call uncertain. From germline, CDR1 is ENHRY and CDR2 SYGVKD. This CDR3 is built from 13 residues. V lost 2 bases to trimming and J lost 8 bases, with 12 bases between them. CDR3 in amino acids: CAISEESGTGYTF. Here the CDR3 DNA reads TGTGCCATCAGTGAGGAGTCAGGCACCGGCTACACCTTC.

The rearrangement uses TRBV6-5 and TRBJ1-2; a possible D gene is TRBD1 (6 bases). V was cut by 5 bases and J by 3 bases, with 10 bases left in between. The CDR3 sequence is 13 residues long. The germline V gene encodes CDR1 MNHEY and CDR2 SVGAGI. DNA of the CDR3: TGTGCCAGCAGTACTAGGGGGGACTATGGCTACACCTTC. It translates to CASSTRGDYGYTF.

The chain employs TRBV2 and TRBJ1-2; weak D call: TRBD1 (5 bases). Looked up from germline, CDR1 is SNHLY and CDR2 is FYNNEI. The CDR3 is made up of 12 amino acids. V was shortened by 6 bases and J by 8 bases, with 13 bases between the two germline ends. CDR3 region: CASRGDPSGYTF. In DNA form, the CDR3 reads TGTGCCAGCAGAGGGGACCCGTCAGGCTACACCTTC.

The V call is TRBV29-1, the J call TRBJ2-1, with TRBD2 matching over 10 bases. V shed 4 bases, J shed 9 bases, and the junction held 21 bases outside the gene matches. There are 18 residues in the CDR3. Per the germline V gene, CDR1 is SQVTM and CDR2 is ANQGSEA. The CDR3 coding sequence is TGCAGCGTTGGCGCCCCGGCTAGCGGGAGAGGTCGAGGCCTTGAGCAGTTCTTC. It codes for CSVGAPASGRGRGLEQFF.